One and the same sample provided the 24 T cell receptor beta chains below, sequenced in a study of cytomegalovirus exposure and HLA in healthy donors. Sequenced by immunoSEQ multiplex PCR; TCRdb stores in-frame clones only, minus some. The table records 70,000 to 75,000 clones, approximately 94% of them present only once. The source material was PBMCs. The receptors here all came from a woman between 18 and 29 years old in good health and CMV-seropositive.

The CDR3 loop is CASSPSGFPDEQYF. The DNA of the CDR3 is TGTGCCAGCAGCCCCTCCGGTTTCCCGGACGAGCAGTACTTC. The V gene is TRBV9, the J gene TRBJ2-7; D unclear. The CDR3 length is 14 residues. Germline CDR1 SGDLS, CDR2 YYNGEE. V lost 4 bases to trimming and J lost 5 bases, with 16 bases between them. Full variable domain (rest looked up from reference TRBV9 and TRBJ2-7): DSGVTQTPKHLITATGQRVTLRCSPRSGDLSVYWYQQSLDQGLQFLIQYYNGEERAKGNILERFSAQQFPDLHSELNLSSLELGDSALYFCASSPSGFPDEQYFGPGTRLTVT.

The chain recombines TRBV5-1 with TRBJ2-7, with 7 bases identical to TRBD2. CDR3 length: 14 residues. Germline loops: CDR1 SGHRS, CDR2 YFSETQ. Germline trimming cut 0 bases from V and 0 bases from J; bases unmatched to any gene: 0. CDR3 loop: CASSLASGSYEQYF. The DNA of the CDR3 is TGCGCCAGCAGCTTGGCTAGCGGCTCCTACGAGCAGTACTTC.

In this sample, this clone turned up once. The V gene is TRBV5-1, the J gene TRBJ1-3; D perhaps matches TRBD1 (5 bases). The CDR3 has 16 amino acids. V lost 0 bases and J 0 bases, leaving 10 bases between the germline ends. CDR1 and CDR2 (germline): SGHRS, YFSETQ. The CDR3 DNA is TGCGCCAGCAGCTTGGACAGGCTCCTCTCTGGAAACACCATATATTTT. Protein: CASSLDRLLSGNTIYF.

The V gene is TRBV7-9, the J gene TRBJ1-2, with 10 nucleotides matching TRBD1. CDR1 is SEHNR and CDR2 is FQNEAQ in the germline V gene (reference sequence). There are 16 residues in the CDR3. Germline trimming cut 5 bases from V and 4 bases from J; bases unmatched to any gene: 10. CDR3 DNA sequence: TGTGCCAGCAGCACAAGACAGGGGGCCGGGAGCTATGGCTACACCTTC. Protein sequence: CASSTRQGAGSYGYTF.

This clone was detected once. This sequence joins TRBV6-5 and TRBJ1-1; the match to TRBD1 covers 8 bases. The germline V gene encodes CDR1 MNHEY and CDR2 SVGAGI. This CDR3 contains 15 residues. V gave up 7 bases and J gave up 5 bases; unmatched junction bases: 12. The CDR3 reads CASTLRSGGRTEAFF. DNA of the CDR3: TGTGCCAGCACCTTACGGTCAGGGGGCAGAACTGAAGCTTTCTTT.

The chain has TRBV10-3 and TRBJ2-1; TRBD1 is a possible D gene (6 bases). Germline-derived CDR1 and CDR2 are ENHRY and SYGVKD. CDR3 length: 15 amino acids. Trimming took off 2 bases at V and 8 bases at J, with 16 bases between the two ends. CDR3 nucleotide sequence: TGTGCCATCAGTGAGCCCCATGGGGGCCTCCATGAGCAGTTCTTC. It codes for CAISEPHGGLHEQFF.

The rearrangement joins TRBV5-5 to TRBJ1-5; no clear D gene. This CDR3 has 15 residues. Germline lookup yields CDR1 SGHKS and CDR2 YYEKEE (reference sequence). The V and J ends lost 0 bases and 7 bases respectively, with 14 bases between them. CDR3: CASSLVTAAGQPQHF. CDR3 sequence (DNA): TGTGCCAGCAGCTTGGTTACAGCGGCTGGGCAGCCCCAGCATTTT.

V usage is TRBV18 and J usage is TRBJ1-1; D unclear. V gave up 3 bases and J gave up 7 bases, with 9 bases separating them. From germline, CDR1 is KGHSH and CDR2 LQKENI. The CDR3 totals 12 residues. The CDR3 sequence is CASSPREVEAFF. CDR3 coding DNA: TGTGCCAGCTCACCTAGGGAGGTTGAAGCTTTCTTT.

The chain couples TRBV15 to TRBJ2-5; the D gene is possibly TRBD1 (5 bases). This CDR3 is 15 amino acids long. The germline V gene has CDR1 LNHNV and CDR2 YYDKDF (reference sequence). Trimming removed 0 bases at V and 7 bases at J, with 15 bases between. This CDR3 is CATSRDSASRGTQYF. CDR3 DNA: TGTGCCACCAGCAGAGATTCGGCTTCAAGGGGGACCCAGTACTTC. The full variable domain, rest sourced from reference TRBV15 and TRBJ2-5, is DAMVIQNPRYQVTQFGKPVTLSCSQTLNHNVMYWYQQKSSQAPKLLFHYYDKDFNNEADTPDNFQSRRPNTSFCFLDIRSPGLGDTAMYLCATSRDSASRGTQYFGPGTRLLVL.

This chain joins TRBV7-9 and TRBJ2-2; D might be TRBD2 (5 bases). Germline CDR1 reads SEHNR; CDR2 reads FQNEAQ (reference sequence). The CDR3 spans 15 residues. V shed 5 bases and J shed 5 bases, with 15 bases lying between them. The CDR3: CASSPNAGGTGELFF. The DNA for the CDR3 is TGTGCCAGCAGCCCCAATGCGGGCGGGACCGGGGAGCTGTTTTTT.

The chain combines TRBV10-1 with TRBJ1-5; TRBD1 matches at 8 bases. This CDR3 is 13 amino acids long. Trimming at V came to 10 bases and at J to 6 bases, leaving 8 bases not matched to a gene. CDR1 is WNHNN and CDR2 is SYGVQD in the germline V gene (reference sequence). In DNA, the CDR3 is TGCGCCACCCAGGGGGCAAGCGGTCAGCCCCAGCATTTT. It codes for CATQGASGQPQHF.

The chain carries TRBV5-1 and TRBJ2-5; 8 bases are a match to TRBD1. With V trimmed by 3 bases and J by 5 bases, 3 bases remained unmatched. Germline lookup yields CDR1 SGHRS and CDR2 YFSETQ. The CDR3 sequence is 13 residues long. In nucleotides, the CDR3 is TGCGCCAGCAGCTGGACAGGGTCGGAGACCCAGTACTTC. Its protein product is CASSWTGSETQYF.

The CDR3, as DNA: TGCGCCAGCAGCCAGCCGACAGCGGGAGCTAGCACAGATACGCAGTATTTT. Its protein is CASSQPTAGASTDTQYF. The chain uses TRBV4-1 and TRBJ2-3; the match to TRBD2 covers 8 bases. The germline CDR1 and CDR2 sequences are MGHRA and YSYEKL. The trim removed 3 bases at V and 0 bases at J, leaving 8 bases unmatched. This CDR3 is 17 amino acids long.

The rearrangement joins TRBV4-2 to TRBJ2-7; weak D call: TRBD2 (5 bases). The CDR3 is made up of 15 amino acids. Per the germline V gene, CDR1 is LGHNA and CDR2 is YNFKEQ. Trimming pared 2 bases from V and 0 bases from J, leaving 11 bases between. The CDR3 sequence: CASSQHSESSYEQYF. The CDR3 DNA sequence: TGTGCCAGCAGCCAACATAGCGAGAGCTCCTACGAGCAGTACTTC.

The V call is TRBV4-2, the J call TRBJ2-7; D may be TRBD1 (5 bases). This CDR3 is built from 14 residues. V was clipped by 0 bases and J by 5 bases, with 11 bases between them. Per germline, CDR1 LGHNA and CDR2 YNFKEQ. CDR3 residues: CASSQDWGEDEQYF. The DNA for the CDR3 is TGTGCCAGCAGCCAAGATTGGGGCGAGGACGAGCAGTACTTC.

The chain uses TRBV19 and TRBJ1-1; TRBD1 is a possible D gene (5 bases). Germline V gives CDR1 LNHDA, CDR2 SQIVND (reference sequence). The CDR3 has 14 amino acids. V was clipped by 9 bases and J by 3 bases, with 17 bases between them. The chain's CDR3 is CASRAGEGDTEAFF. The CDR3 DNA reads TGTGCCAGCAGGGCGGGGGAGGGAGACACTGAAGCTTTCTTT.

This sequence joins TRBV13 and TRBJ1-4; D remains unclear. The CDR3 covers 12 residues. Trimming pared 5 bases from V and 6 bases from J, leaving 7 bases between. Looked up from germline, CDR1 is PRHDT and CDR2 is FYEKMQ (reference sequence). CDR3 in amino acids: CASSDSYEKLFF. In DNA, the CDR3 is TGTGCCAGCAGCGACTCCTATGAAAAACTGTTTTTT.

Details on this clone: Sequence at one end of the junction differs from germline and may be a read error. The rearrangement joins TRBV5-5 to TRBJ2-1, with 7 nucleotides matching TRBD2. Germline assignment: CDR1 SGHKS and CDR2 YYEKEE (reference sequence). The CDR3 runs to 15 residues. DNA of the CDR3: TGTGCCAGCAGCTCGGGGGGACTCTCCTCCAATGAGCAGTTCTTC. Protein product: CASSSGGLSSNEQFF.

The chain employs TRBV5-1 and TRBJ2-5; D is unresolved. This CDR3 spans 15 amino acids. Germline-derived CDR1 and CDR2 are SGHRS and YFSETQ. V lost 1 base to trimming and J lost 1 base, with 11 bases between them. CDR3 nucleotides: TGCGCCAGCAGCTTGCTTGGTGGCAGCCAAGAGACCCAGTACTTC. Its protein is CASSLLGGSQETQYF.

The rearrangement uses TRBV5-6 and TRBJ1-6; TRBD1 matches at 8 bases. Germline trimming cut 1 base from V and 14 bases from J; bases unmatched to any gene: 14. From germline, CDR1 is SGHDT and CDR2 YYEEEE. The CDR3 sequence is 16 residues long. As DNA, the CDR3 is TGTGCCAGCAGCTTGAGCAGGGGGCCTCTTTATTTGACCCTCCACTTT. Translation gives CASSLSRGPLYLTLHF.

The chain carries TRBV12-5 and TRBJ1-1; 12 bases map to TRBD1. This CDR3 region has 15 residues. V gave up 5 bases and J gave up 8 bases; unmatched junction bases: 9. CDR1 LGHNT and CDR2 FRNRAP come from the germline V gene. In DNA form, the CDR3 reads TGTGCTAGTGGTCGTACCGGGACAGGGGGCCAGGAAGCTTTCTTT. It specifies CASGRTGTGGQEAFF.

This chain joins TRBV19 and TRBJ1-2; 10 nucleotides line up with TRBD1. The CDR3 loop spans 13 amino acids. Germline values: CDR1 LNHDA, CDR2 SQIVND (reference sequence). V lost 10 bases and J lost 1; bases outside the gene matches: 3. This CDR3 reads CATWDRGNYGYTF. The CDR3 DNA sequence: TGTGCCACATGGGACAGGGGTAACTATGGCTACACCTTC. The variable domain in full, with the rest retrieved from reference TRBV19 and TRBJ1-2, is DGGITQSPKYLFRKEGQNVTLSCEQNLNHDAMYWYRQDPGQGLRLIYYSQIVNDFQKGDIAEGYSVSREKKESFPLTVTSAQKNPTAFYLCATWDRGNYGYTFGSGTRLTVV.

CDR3 in DNA: TGCGCCAGCAGCCACGAACAGGGCTGGACAGGGGCGAATGAGCAGTTCTTC. As protein: CASSHEQGWTGANEQFF. The chain has TRBV4-1 and TRBJ2-1; 9 nucleotides align to TRBD1. The V gene end was trimmed by 3 bases and the J gene end by 7 bases; junction bases not matched to a gene: 13. The CDR3 extends over 17 amino acids. Germline loops: CDR1 MGHRA, CDR2 YSYEKL.

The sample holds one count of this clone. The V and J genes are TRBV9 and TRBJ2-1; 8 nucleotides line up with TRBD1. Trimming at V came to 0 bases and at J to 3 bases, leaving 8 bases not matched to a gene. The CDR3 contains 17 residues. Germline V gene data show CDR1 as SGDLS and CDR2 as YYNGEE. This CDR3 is CASSVVGVGTGYNEQFF. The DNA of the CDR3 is TGTGCCAGCAGCGTAGTAGGGGTCGGGACAGGCTACAATGAGCAGTTCTTC.